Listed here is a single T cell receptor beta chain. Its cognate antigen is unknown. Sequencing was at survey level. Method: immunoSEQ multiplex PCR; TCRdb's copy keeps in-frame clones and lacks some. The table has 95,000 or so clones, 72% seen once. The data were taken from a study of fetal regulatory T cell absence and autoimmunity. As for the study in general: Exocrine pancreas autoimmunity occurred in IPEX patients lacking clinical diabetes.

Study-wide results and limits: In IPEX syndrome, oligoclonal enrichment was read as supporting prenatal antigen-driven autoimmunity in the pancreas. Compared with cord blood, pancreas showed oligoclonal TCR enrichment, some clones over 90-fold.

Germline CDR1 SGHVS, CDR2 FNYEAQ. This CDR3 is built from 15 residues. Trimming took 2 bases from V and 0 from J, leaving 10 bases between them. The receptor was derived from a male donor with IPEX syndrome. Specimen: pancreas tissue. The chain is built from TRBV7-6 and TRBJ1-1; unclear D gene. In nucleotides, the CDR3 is TGTGCCAGCAGCTTACGTGGAGACCTGAACACTGAAGCTTTCTTT. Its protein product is CASSLRGDLNTEAFF.